The rows below give T cell receptor beta chains drawn from one sample of a study of technical replicates of blood from several donors. Sequenced by immunoSEQ multiplex PCR; TCRdb stores in-frame clones only, minus some. The table has under 90,000 clones, about 94% seen once. Sample: T cells isolated from PBMCs. These receptors were collected from a human donor in good health. Both conserved end residues are part of each CDR3. The D gene is left open where the match is weak. Size values are once, few and many counts, or a class for expanded clones, and some rows have none.

j_gene: TRBJ2-2
abundance: -
d_gene: TRBD2
v_gene: TRBV5-4
CDR3nt: TGTGCCAGCAGCCCGGGGGCCAGCGGGAGGGCGCCCGGGGAGCTGTTTTTT
CDR3aa: CASSPGASGRAPGELFF

j_gene: TRBJ2-2
abundance: -
d_gene: -
v_gene: TRBV6-4
CDR3nt: TGTGCCAGCCGCGAGTCTGGGCCGACCGGGGAGCTGTTTTTT
CDR3aa: CASRESGPTGELFF

j_gene: TRBJ2-1
abundance: -
d_gene: -
v_gene: TRBV7-2
CDR3nt: TGTGCCAGCAGCTTCGACAATGAGCAGTTCTTC
CDR3aa: CASSFDNEQFF

j_gene: TRBJ2-2
abundance: -
d_gene: -
v_gene: TRBV11-3
CDR3nt: TGTGCCAGCAGCTTAGGTGGGGCGAGCGCGAACACCGGGGAGCTGTTTTTT
CDR3aa: CASSLGGASANTGELFF

j_gene: TRBJ1-6
abundance: -
d_gene: -
v_gene: TRBV5-1
CDR3nt: TGCGCCAGCAGCCCGACCGGGGTCCCCTATAATTCACCCCTCCACTTT
CDR3aa: CASSPTGVPYNSPLHF

j_gene: TRBJ1-2
abundance: -
d_gene: -
v_gene: TRBV19
CDR3nt: TGTGCCAGTAGTATATGGGGGGTCGGAGAGTACCGCGGCGGCTACACCTTC
CDR3aa: CASSIWGVGEYRGGYTF

j_gene: TRBJ1-4
abundance: -
d_gene: TRBD1
v_gene: TRBV27
CDR3nt: TGTGCCAGCAGTTTATTTAAGGGCCAGACAGGGGCTAATGAAAAACTGTTTTTT
CDR3aa: CASSLFKGQTGANEKLFF

j_gene: TRBJ1-1
abundance: -
d_gene: -
v_gene: TRBV7-9
CDR3nt: TGTGCCAGCAGCCTGGGAAGACTTCGGGGTGATGAAGCTTTCTTT
CDR3aa: CASSLGRLRGDEAFF

j_gene: TRBJ2-3
abundance: -
d_gene: -
v_gene: TRBV5-4
CDR3nt: TGTGCCAGCAGCTTGTCTCCTAGCGGCACAGATACGCAGTATTTT
CDR3aa: CASSLSPSGTDTQYF

j_gene: TRBJ2-1
abundance: -
d_gene: TRBD1
v_gene: TRBV19
CDR3nt: TGTGCCAGTACCTTAGACAGGGTCGGCTACAATGAGCAGTTCTTC
CDR3aa: CASTLDRVGYNEQFF

j_gene: TRBJ2-7
abundance: -
d_gene: TRBD1
v_gene: TRBV5-1
CDR3nt: TGCGCCAGCAGCCAAACGACAGGGATAGGCTCCTACGAGCAGTACTTC
CDR3aa: CASSQTTGIGSYEQYF

j_gene: TRBJ2-7
abundance: -
d_gene: TRBD2
v_gene: TRBV10-2
CDR3nt: TGCGCCAGCAGTGACAGACTAGCGCCCTACGAGCAGTACTTC
CDR3aa: CASSDRLAPYEQYF

j_gene: TRBJ2-2
abundance: -
d_gene: TRBD2
v_gene: TRBV4-2
CDR3nt: TGTGCCAGCAGCCAAGATCACCCCCCCTTCAGCGGGAGAGCTAACACCGGGGAGCTGTTTTTT
CDR3aa: CASSQDHPPFSGRANTGELFF

j_gene: TRBJ1-5
abundance: -
d_gene: TRBD1
v_gene: TRBV7-9
CDR3nt: TGTGCCAGCAGCTTAGACCCGGGACAGGGAGGCAATCAGCCCCAGCATTTT
CDR3aa: CASSLDPGQGGNQPQHF

j_gene: TRBJ2-7
abundance: -
d_gene: -
v_gene: TRBV30
CDR3nt: TGTGCCGGGAAAAGTGGGGCCTACTCCTACGAGCAGTACTTC
CDR3aa: CAGKSGAYSYEQYF

j_gene: TRBJ2-7
abundance: -
d_gene: -
v_gene: TRBV11-2
CDR3nt: TGTGCCAGCAGGTCGAGTTCGATCGGACAGATCTACGAGCAGTACTTC
CDR3aa: CASRSSSIGQIYEQYF

j_gene: TRBJ2-1
abundance: once
d_gene: TRBD1
v_gene: TRBV29-1
CDR3nt: TGCACCTCGGACAGGGACAATGAGCAGTTCTTC
CDR3aa: CTSDRDNEQFF

j_gene: TRBJ1-4
abundance: -
d_gene: -
v_gene: TRBV2
CDR3nt: TGTGCCAGCAGTGATTTAACGGGTTCCAATGAAAAACTGTTTTTT
CDR3aa: CASSDLTGSNEKLFF

j_gene: TRBJ2-1
abundance: -
d_gene: TRBD2
v_gene: TRBV9
CDR3nt: TGTGCCAGCCGCGGGACTAGACCCCATGAGCAGTTCTTC
CDR3aa: CASRGTRPHEQFF

j_gene: TRBJ2-3
abundance: -
d_gene: -
v_gene: TRBV7-9
CDR3nt: TGTGCCAGCAGCGGCGAACAGGGTATAAACACAGATACGCAGTATTTT
CDR3aa: CASSGEQGINTDTQYF

j_gene: TRBJ1-1
abundance: -
d_gene: -
v_gene: TRBV6-5
CDR3nt: TGTGCCAGCAGTCGGGGAGGAACTGAAGCTTTCTTT
CDR3aa: CASSRGGTEAFF

j_gene: TRBJ2-5
abundance: once
d_gene: TRBD2
v_gene: TRBV5-6
CDR3nt: TGTGCCAGCAGCTTTCTAGCGGGAGACGAGACCCAGTACTTC
CDR3aa: CASSFLAGDETQYF

j_gene: TRBJ1-2
abundance: once
d_gene: TRBD1
v_gene: TRBV28
CDR3nt: TGTGCCAGCAGTTTATTAATGACAGGGAAGGATTATGGCTACACCTTC
CDR3aa: CASSLLMTGKDYGYTF

j_gene: TRBJ2-1
abundance: -
d_gene: -
v_gene: TRBV11-2
CDR3nt: TGTGCCAGCAGCCCAGACTCTTTCAATGAGCAGTTCTTC
CDR3aa: CASSPDSFNEQFF

j_gene: TRBJ2-1
abundance: few
d_gene: TRBD2
v_gene: TRBV2
CDR3nt: TGTGCCACCCGAGGACTAGCGGGGACCGACAATGAGCAGTTCTTC
CDR3aa: CATRGLAGTDNEQFF

j_gene: TRBJ1-1
abundance: -
d_gene: -
v_gene: TRBV28
CDR3nt: TGTGCCAGCAGCCCAGACATGAACACTGAAGCTTTCTTT
CDR3aa: CASSPDMNTEAFF

j_gene: TRBJ1-5
abundance: -
d_gene: -
v_gene: TRBV9
CDR3nt: TGTGCCAGCAGTCTGACAGACCAACCTAGTAGCAATCAGCCCCAGCATTTT
CDR3aa: CASSLTDQPSSNQPQHF

j_gene: TRBJ1-3
abundance: -
d_gene: -
v_gene: TRBV12-5
CDR3nt: TGTGCTAGTGGTTTCGAGCTAGTTCGTGGTCCGACTGGAAACACCATATATTTT
CDR3aa: CASGFELVRGPTGNTIYF

j_gene: TRBJ2-7
abundance: -
d_gene: -
v_gene: TRBV27
CDR3nt: TGTGCCAGCAGTAGTGGGACTTGGTACGAGCAGTACTTC
CDR3aa: CASSSGTWYEQYF

j_gene: TRBJ2-7
abundance: once
d_gene: -
v_gene: TRBV28
CDR3nt: TGTGCCAGCAGTTTTGTACAGACCTACGAGCAGTACTTC
CDR3aa: CASSFVQTYEQYF

j_gene: TRBJ1-1
abundance: -
d_gene: -
v_gene: TRBV7-9
CDR3nt: TGTGCCAGCAGCGTCCGGGGGGACACTGAAGCTTTCTTT
CDR3aa: CASSVRGDTEAFF

j_gene: TRBJ2-7
abundance: -
d_gene: TRBD1
v_gene: TRBV15
CDR3nt: TGTGCCACCAGCAGGGACAGGGGTCGGGAGCAGTACTTC
CDR3aa: CATSRDRGREQYF

j_gene: TRBJ2-7
abundance: -
d_gene: TRBD2
v_gene: TRBV5-1
CDR3nt: TGCGCCAGCAGACCTGGGACTAGCGGGAGTCGGGAGCAGTACTTC
CDR3aa: CASRPGTSGSREQYF

j_gene: TRBJ1-4
abundance: -
d_gene: -
v_gene: TRBV2
CDR3nt: TGTGCCAGCAGTGATTTTTACTTGGAGGGGAAACTGTTTTTT
CDR3aa: CASSDFYLEGKLFF

j_gene: TRBJ2-2
abundance: -
d_gene: TRBD2
v_gene: TRBV6-5
CDR3nt: TGTGCCAGCAGTTACGCCGGGACTAGTTTCTCCGGGGAGCTGTTTTTT
CDR3aa: CASSYAGTSFSGELFF

j_gene: TRBJ1-2
abundance: -
d_gene: -
v_gene: TRBV4-1
CDR3nt: TGCGCCAGCAGCCAAGGACAGGACGCCTATGGCTACACCTTC
CDR3aa: CASSQGQDAYGYTF

j_gene: TRBJ1-2
abundance: -
d_gene: -
v_gene: TRBV5-6
CDR3nt: TGTGCCAGCAGCTCCGGTACTCTGGGCCCGAACTATGGCTACACCTTC
CDR3aa: CASSSGTLGPNYGYTF

j_gene: TRBJ2-5
abundance: -
d_gene: -
v_gene: TRBV29-1
CDR3nt: TGCAGCGTCGGAGTGGCCCCGGAACTTCAAGAGACCCAGTACTTC
CDR3aa: CSVGVAPELQETQYF

j_gene: TRBJ2-5
abundance: once
d_gene: TRBD2
v_gene: TRBV29-1
CDR3nt: TGCAGCGTTGACTCCGAGCGGGAGGTACAAGAGACCCAGTACTTC
CDR3aa: CSVDSEREVQETQYF

j_gene: TRBJ2-2
abundance: -
d_gene: TRBD1
v_gene: TRBV28
CDR3nt: TGTGCCAGCAGTTTATTGGCTGGGACAGGGTACCCCGGGGAGCTGTTTTTT
CDR3aa: CASSLLAGTGYPGELFF

j_gene: TRBJ2-7
abundance: -
d_gene: -
v_gene: TRBV27
CDR3nt: TGTGCCAGCAGTCTAGGTGGCAGGGGGGTTGACGAGCAGTACTTC
CDR3aa: CASSLGGRGVDEQYF